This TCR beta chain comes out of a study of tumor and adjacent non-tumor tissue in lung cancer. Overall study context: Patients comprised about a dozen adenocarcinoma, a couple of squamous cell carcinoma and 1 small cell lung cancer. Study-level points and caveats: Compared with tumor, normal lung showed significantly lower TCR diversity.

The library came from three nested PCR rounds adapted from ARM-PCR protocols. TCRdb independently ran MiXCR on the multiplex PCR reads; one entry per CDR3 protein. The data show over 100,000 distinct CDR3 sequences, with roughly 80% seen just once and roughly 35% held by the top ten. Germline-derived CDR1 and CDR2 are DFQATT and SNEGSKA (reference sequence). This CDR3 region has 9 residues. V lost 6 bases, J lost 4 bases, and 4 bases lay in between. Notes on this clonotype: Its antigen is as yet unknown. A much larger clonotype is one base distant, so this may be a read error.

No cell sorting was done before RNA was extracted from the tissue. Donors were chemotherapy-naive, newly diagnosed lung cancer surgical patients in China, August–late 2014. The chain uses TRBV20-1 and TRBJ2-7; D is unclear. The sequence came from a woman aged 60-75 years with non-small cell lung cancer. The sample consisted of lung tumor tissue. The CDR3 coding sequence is TGCAGTGCGGAATACGAGCAGTACTTC. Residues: CSAEYEQYF.